Included here is one TCR beta chain sequence, with context. The data originate from a study of blood T cell repertoires in COVID-19. Study details: Samples representing acute and convalescent COVID-19 were sourced from the United States, Italy and Spain.

Authors' processing steps: Nucleated cell counts were estimated from reference gene primer amplification. Assay: immunoSEQ multiplex PCR; the TCRdb copy retains only in-frame clones and omits some. V, J and clone size derive from that table, while D and trimming were established from the DNA sequence. This table has 150,000 to 200,000 clones, 75% to 90% appearing once. The V gene's germline CDR1 is PRHDT and CDR2 FYEKMQ (reference sequence). The CDR3 contains 14 residues. V shed 5 bases and J shed 0 bases, with 8 bases lying between them. This chain uses TRBV13 with TRBJ1-5; D not certain. Sequenced input: peripheral blood. The TCR sequence derives from a human donor with acute or convalescent COVID-19. The donor label of this sample is uncertain. Here the CDR3 DNA reads TGTGCCAGCAGCCGCACCGGTAGCAATCAGCCCCAGCATTTT. Translated: CASSRTGSNQPQHF.